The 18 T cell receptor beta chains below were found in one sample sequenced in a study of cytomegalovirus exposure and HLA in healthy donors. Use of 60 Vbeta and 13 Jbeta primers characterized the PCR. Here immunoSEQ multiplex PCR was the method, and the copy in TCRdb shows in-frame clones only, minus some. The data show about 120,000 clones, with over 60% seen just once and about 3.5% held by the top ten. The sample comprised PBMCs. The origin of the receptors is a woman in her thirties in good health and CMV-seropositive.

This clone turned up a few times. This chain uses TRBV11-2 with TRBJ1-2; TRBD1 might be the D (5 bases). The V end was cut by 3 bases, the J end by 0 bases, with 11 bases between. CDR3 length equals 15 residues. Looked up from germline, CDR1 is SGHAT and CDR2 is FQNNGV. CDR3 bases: TGTGCCAGCAGCTTGTTACAGGCAGCTAACTATGGCTACACCTTC. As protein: CASSLLQAANYGYTF.

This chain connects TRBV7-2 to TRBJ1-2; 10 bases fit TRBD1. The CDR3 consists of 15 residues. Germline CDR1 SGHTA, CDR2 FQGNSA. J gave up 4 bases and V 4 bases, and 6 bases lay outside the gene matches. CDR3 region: CASSSRQGAIYGYTF. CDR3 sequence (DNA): TGTGCCAGCAGCTCAAGACAGGGGGCCATCTATGGCTACACCTTC.

The CDR3 region is CASRAPTGDTF. The CDR3 bases are TGTGCCAGCAGGGCGCCGACAGGGGACACCTTC. The V call is TRBV6-1, the J call TRBJ1-2, with TRBD1 matching over 8 bases. CDR1 is MNHNS and CDR2 is SASEGT in the germline V gene. The CDR3 length is 11 residues. The V gene end was trimmed by 6 bases and the J gene end by 12 bases; junction bases not matched to a gene: 6.

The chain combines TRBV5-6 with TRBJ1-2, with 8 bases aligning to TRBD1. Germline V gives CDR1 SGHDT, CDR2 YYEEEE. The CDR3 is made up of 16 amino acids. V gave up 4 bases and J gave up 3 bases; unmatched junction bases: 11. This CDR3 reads CASSLQLGQGDYGYTF. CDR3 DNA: TGTGCCAGCAGCCTACAACTCGGACAGGGCGACTATGGCTACACCTTC.

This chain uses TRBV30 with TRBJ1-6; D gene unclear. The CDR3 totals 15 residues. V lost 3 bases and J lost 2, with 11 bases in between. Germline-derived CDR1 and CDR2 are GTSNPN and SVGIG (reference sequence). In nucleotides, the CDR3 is TGTGCCTGGAGCCGCGGTGCGACCTATAATTCACCCCTCCACTTT. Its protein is CAWSRGATYNSPLHF.

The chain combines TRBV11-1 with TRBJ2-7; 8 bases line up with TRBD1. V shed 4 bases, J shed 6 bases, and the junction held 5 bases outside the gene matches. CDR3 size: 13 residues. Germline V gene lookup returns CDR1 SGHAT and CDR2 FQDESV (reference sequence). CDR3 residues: CASSSDRVGEQYF. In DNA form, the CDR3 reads TGTGCCAGCAGCTCGGACAGGGTGGGCGAGCAGTACTTC.

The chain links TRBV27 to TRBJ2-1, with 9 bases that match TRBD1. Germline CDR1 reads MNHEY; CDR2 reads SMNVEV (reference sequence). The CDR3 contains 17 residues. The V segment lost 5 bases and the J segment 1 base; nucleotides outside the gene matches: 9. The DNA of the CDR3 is TGTGCCAGCAGTCCCAGGGGGACAGGGATATCCTACAATGAGCAGTTCTTC. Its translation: CASSPRGTGISYNEQFF.

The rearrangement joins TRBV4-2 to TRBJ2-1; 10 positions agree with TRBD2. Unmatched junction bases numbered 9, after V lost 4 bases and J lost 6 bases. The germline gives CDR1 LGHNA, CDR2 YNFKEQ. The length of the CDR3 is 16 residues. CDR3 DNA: TGTGCCAGCAGCCGGGGTGGTAGCGGGAGGAGCAATGAGCAGTTCTTC. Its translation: CASSRGGSGRSNEQFF.

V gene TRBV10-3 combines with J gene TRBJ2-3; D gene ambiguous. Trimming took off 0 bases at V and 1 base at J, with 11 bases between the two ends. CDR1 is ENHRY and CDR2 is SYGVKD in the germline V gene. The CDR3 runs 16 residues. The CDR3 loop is CAISESVRLRTDTQYF. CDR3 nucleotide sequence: TGTGCCATCAGTGAGTCCGTCAGGCTCCGCACAGATACGCAGTATTTT.

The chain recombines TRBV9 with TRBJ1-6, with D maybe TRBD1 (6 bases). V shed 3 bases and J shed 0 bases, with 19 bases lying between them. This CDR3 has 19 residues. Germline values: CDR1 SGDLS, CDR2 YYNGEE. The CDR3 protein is CASSAVAGTTSSYNSPLHF. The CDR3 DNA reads TGTGCCAGCAGCGCGGTGGCCGGGACAACGAGCTCCTATAATTCACCCCTCCACTTT.

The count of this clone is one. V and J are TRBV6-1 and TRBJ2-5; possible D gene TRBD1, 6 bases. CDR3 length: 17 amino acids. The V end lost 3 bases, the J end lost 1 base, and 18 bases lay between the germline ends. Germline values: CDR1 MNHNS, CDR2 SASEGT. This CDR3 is CASSDRRTALGQETQYF. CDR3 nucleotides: TGTGCCAGCAGTGACCGGAGGACAGCTTTAGGCCAAGAGACCCAGTACTTC.

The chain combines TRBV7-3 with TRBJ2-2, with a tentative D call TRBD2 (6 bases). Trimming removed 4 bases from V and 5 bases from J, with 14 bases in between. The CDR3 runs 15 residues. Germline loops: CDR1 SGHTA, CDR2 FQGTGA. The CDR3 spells CASSSTGLTTGELFF. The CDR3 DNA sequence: TGTGCCAGCAGCTCTACGGGACTCACAACCGGGGAGCTGTTTTTT.

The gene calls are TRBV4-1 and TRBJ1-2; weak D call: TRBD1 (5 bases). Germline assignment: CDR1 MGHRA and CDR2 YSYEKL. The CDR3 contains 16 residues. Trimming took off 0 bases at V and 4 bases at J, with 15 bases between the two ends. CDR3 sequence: CASSQEPTAFGYGYTF. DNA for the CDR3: TGCGCCAGCAGCCAAGAGCCGACAGCCTTTGGCTATGGCTACACCTTC.

The CDR3 DNA reads as TGCGCCAGCAGCTTACAGGGGACGTCTTCTGGAAACACCATATATTTT. Encoded protein: CASSLQGTSSGNTIYF. The rearrangement joins TRBV5-1 to TRBJ1-3; TRBD1 agrees at 7 bases. Per germline, CDR1 SGHRS and CDR2 YFSETQ. There are 16 residues in the CDR3. J was trimmed by 1 base and V by 2 bases; bases with no gene match: 6.

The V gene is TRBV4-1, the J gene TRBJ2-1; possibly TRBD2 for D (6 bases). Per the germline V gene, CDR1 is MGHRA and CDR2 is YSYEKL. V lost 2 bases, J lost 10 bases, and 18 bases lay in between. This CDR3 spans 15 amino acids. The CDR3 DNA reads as TGCGCCAGCAGCCAACTAGCGACTAACAAGGGAGAGCAGTTCTTC. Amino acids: CASSQLATNKGEQFF.

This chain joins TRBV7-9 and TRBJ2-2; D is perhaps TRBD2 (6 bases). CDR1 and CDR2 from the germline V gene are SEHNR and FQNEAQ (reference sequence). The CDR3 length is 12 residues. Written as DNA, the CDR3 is TGTGCGGCGGAGGGGAACACCGGGGAGCTGTTTTTT. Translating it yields CAAEGNTGELFF.

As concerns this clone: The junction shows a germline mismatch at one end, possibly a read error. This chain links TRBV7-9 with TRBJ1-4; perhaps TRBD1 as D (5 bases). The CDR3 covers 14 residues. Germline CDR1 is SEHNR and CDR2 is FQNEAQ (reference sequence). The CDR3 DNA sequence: TGTTCCAGCAGCTTCCAGCAGGGTAATGAAAAACTGTTTTTT. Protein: CSSSFQQGNEKLFF.

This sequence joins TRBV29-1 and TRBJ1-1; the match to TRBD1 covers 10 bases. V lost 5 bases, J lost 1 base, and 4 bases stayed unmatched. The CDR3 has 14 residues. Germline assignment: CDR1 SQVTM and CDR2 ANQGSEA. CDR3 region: CSVSRTGGNTEAFF. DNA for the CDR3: TGCAGCGTTTCACGGACAGGGGGGAACACTGAAGCTTTCTTT.